This TCR beta chain comes out of a study of T cells in narcolepsy. About the study: Patients with NT1 or NT2 and healthy control donors were enrolled.

Assay used: immunoSEQ multiplex PCR; TCRdb lists only in-frame clones, some missing. The top ten clones hold roughly 1% of a sample with nearly 35,000 clones, approximately 80% of them seen once. Notes on the study in general: HCRT-specific and TRIB2-specific autoreactive clonotypes appeared among same-patient CSF and blood CD4+ clonotypes.

The CDR3 spans 14 residues. V lost 7 bases, J lost 2 bases, and 13 bases lay in between. Germline CDR1 MNHEY, CDR2 SVGAGI. This clone was recorded a few times. Antigen: not known. V is TRBV6-5 and J is TRBJ2-3; the D gene is possibly TRBD1 (5 bases). Source material: memory (CD45RA-) CD4+ T cells from blood. The TCR was taken from a human donor in good health. The CDR3 loop is CASTGRVDTDTQYF. The CDR3 DNA is TGTGCCAGCACGGGCAGGGTGGACACAGATACGCAGTATTTT.